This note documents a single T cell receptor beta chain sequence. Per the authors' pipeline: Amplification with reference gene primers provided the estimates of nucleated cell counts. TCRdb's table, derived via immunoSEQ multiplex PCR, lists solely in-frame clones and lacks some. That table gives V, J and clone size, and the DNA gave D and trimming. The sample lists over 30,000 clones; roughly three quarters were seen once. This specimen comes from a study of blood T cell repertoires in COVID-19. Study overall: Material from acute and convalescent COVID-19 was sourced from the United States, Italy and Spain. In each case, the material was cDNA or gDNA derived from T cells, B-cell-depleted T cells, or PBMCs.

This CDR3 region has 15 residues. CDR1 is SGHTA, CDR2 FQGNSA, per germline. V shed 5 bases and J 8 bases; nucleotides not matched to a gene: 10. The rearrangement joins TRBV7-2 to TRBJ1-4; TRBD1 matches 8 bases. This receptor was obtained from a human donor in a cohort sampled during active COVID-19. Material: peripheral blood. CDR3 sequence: CASSPRGQGYEKLFF. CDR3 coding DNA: TGTGCCAGCAGCCCCAGAGGACAGGGATACGAAAAACTGTTTTTT.